What follows is one TCR beta chain and its context. Its antigen is not known. The sample comes from a study of T cell responses to AZD1222 COVID-19 vaccine. General observations from the study: Spike-specific TCR breadth and depth went up after people got two AZD1222 doses.

Data came from immunoSEQ multiplex PCR; TCRdb stores just in-frame clones and leaves some out. The sample records 35,000 to 45,000 clones, roughly 75% being singletons. This CDR3 comprises 15 residues. The germline V and J ends were trimmed by 8 bases and 2 bases, with 15 bases remaining between them. Germline V gene sequence: CDR1 MNHEY, CDR2 SVGAGI. The rearrangement uses TRBV6-5 and TRBJ2-2; maybe TRBD1 (5 bases). Sequencing used peripheral blood, obtained on day 0 of AZD1222 vaccination. The receptor was derived from an adult in good health. CDR3 coding DNA: TGTGCCAGCTCAAGGGGCGGCCCAAACACCGGGGAGCTGTTTTTT. Translation gives CASSRGGPNTGELFF.